This record looks at one TCR beta chain sequence and its context. Under the authors' procedure: Amplification of reference gene primers provided the estimated nucleated cell counts. The table came from immunoSEQ multiplex PCR; TCRdb's copy has only in-frame clones and leaves some out. The D gene and trimming were derived from the DNA, and the V and J assignments and clone size from that table. The profile covers around 100,000 clones, with around 87% appearing a single time and 9.5% to 13% taken by the ten largest. This entry comes from a study of blood T cell repertoires in COVID-19. In the study overall: COVID-19 samples, acute and convalescent, were from the United States, Italy and Spain. Nucleic acid was either cDNA or gDNA, and it came from T cells, B-cell-depleted T cells, or PBMCs.

V lost 6 bases to trimming and J lost 1 base, with 15 bases between them. Per germline, CDR1 ENHRY and CDR2 SYGVKD. This CDR3 region has 15 residues. The chain links TRBV10-3 to TRBJ1-2; D gene uncertain. The clonotype was recovered from a woman in her twenties or thirties with acute or convalescent COVID-19. The specimen was peripheral blood. In nucleotides, the CDR3 is TGTGCCATCAGCCAAGACTTATCTATTAACTATGGCTACACCTTC. This translates into CAISQDLSINYGYTF.